These 30 T cell receptor beta chains originate from one sample sequenced in a study of blood T cell repertoires in COVID-19. Clones were read by immunoSEQ multiplex PCR, and TCRdb kept only the in-frame ones, dropping some. The sample shows over 90,000 clones, roughly nine tenths of them seen only once. Material: peripheral blood. The receptors were sampled from a man aged 50 to 60 with acute or convalescent COVID-19.

The rearrangement links TRBV18 to TRBJ2-1; 10 bases align to TRBD2. Germline CDR1 is KGHSH and CDR2 is LQKENI. CDR3 length equals 15 residues. Unmatched junction bases numbered 3, after V lost 3 bases and J lost 4 bases. The CDR3 region is CASSPSSGRYNEQFF. The CDR3 nucleotides read TGTGCCAGCTCACCCAGTAGCGGGAGGTACAATGAGCAGTTCTTC.

V gene TRBV4-2 combines with J gene TRBJ2-1; 11 nucleotides match TRBD2. The CDR3 is made up of 15 amino acids. CDR1 LGHNA and CDR2 YNFKEQ come from the germline V gene. The V segment lost 9 bases and the J segment 3 bases; nucleotides outside the gene matches: 7. This CDR3 is CASDPGTSGYNEQFF. In DNA, the CDR3 is TGTGCCAGTGACCCCGGGACTAGCGGCTACAATGAGCAGTTCTTC.

This chain connects TRBV9 to TRBJ2-2, with TRBD2 matching over 10 bases. V shed 3 bases and J 5 bases; nucleotides not matched to a gene: 13. The CDR3 runs 18 residues. Per germline, CDR1 SGDLS and CDR2 YYNGEE. The CDR3 reads CASSGGVRSGRGTGELFF. As DNA, the CDR3 is TGTGCCAGCAGCGGTGGAGTTAGGAGCGGGAGGGGGACCGGGGAGCTGTTTTTT.

The chain carries TRBV5-1 and TRBJ1-5; possibly TRBD1 for D (5 bases). Germline values: CDR1 SGHRS, CDR2 YFSETQ. CDR3 length: 15 amino acids. V was trimmed by 4 bases and J by 0 bases, leaving 11 bases between them. The CDR3 region is CASSPGTFSNQPQHF. The CDR3 region has the DNA TGCGCCAGCAGCCCGGGGACTTTTAGCAATCAGCCCCAGCATTTT.

The chain joins TRBV18 to TRBJ1-6, with TRBD1 matching 11 bases. This CDR3 spans 16 amino acids. Trimming took 3 bases from V and 5 from J; bases not matched to a gene: 3. Germline CDR1 is KGHSH and CDR2 is LQKENI. CDR3 DNA: TGTGCCAGCTCACCGGGACAGGGGGTGAATAATTCACCCCTCCACTTT. Translating gives CASSPGQGVNNSPLHF.

The chain carries TRBV5-1 and TRBJ2-1; TRBD2 might be the D (6 bases). The CDR3 loop spans 17 amino acids. Trimming stripped 2 bases from V and 6 bases from J, with 21 bases between. From germline, CDR1 is SGHRS and CDR2 YFSETQ. DNA for the CDR3: TGCGCCAGCAGCTTTATTCGTCCGGGAGTGGTGAGCAATGAGCAGTTCTTC. Protein product: CASSFIRPGVVSNEQFF.

The rearrangement joins TRBV7-9 to TRBJ1-5, with 7 nucleotides matching TRBD1. CDR1 and CDR2 from the germline V gene are SEHNR and FQNEAQ (reference sequence). The V and J ends lost 1 base and 3 bases, in that order; junction bases with no gene match: 3. This CDR3 is 15 amino acids long. In DNA form, the CDR3 reads TGTGCCAGCAGCTTAGAGGGACAGATCAATCAGCCCCAGCATTTT. Translation gives CASSLEGQINQPQHF.

The rearrangement links TRBV7-2 to TRBJ1-2, with D perhaps matching TRBD1 (6 bases). Trimming left V 3 bases short and J 3 bases short, with 11 bases between. Germline CDR1 is SGHTA and CDR2 is FQGNSA. CDR3 length: 14 residues. CDR3 DNA sequence: TGTGCCAGCAGCTTGAACAGGGACCACTATGGCTACACCTTC. Translated, it gives CASSLNRDHYGYTF.

V usage is TRBV7-8 and J usage is TRBJ2-2; TRBD1 agrees at 10 bases. The CDR3 has 15 residues. CDR1 is SGHVS, CDR2 FQNEAQ, per germline. Unmatched junction bases numbered 2, after V lost 1 base and J lost 6 bases. The CDR3 loop is CASSLGGTGAGELFF. CDR3 DNA: TGTGCCAGCAGCTTAGGCGGGACAGGGGCCGGGGAGCTGTTTTTT.

The chain couples TRBV6-2 or TRBV6-3 to TRBJ2-2, with a tentative D call TRBD2 (5 bases). V lost 3 bases and J 7 bases, leaving 9 bases between the germline ends. The CDR3 has 13 amino acids. Germline CDR1 MNHEY, CDR2 SVGEGT. CDR3: CASSYGSIGELFF. For the CDR3, the DNA is TGTGCCAGCAGTTATGGGAGCATCGGGGAGCTGTTTTTT.

The rearrangement joins TRBV11-2 to TRBJ2-1; maybe TRBD1 (5 bases). Trimming shortened V by 2 bases and J by 5 bases, and 10 bases separated the two germline ends. Per the germline V gene, CDR1 is SGHAT and CDR2 is FQNNGV. CDR3 length: 14 residues. CDR3 residues: CASSLQGINNEQFF. CDR3 nucleotides: TGTGCCAGCAGCTTACAGGGTATAAACAATGAGCAGTTCTTC.

The chain combines TRBV10-3 with TRBJ2-3, with D possibly TRBD2 on 6 matching bases. This CDR3 spans 14 amino acids. Germline lookup yields CDR1 ENHRY and CDR2 SYGVKD. Trimming stripped 3 bases from V and 4 bases from J, with 11 bases between. As DNA, the CDR3 is TGTGCCATCAGTGAACTAGCCGGGGCAGATACGCAGTATTTT. Protein: CAISELAGADTQYF.

The CDR3 loop reads CAISEEAIAGASEQFF. The CDR3 DNA reads TGTGCCATCAGTGAGGAGGCAATAGCGGGAGCCAGTGAGCAGTTCTTC. V is TRBV10-3 and J is TRBJ2-1; 9 bases align to TRBD2. CDR3 length equals 16 residues. The junction had 11 bases not matched to a gene; V was cut back by 2 bases and J by 9 bases. CDR1 and CDR2 (germline): ENHRY, SYGVKD.

The chain is built from TRBV6-2 or TRBV6-3 and TRBJ2-5; D ambiguous. The germline gives CDR1 MNHEY, CDR2 SVGEGT. The length of the CDR3 is 11 residues. V lost 4 bases, J lost 5 bases, and 5 bases lay in between. The CDR3 sequence is CASSFGETQYF. The DNA of the CDR3 is TGTGCCAGCAGTTTCGGGGAGACCCAGTACTTC.

This chain joins TRBV18 and TRBJ2-3; the match to TRBD2 covers 12 bases. V lost 0 bases and J lost 2; bases outside the gene matches: 3. Germline CDR1 KGHSH, CDR2 LQKENI. The CDR3 is 17 amino acids. The CDR3 nucleotides read TGTGCCAGCTCACCACCTCGACTAGCGGGGGTCACAGATACGCAGTATTTT. This codes for CASSPPRLAGVTDTQYF.

The rearrangement joins TRBV7-2 to TRBJ2-3; TRBD2 matches at 15 bases. The V segment lost 5 bases and the J segment 9 bases; nucleotides outside the gene matches: 6. The CDR3 loop spans 15 amino acids. In germline, CDR1 is SGHTA, CDR2 FQGNSA. CDR3 region: CASSKGLAGGGTQYF. The CDR3 region has the DNA TGTGCCAGCAGCAAGGGACTAGCGGGAGGAGGCACGCAGTATTTT.

The J gene is TRBJ1-1, the V gene TRBV3-1 (or the pseudogene TRBV3-2); no firm D call. Germline V lookup: CDR1 LGHDT, CDR2 YNNKEL (reference sequence). This CDR3 is built from 13 residues. Trimming cost V 4 bases and J 1 base, with 7 bases left between them. The CDR3 sequence: CASSLDGNTEAFF. DNA of the CDR3: TGTGCCAGCAGCCTAGACGGGAACACTGAAGCTTTCTTT.

The chain has TRBV6-2 or TRBV6-3 and TRBJ1-1, with 7 bases aligning to TRBD1. In germline, CDR1 is MNHEY, CDR2 SVGEGT. The CDR3 loop spans 15 amino acids. V gave up 5 bases and J gave up 5 bases; unmatched junction bases: 11. CDR3 DNA sequence: TGTGCCAGCAGTCCCCCCCAGGGGGTAGGGACTGAAGCTTTCTTT. This gives the protein CASSPPQGVGTEAFF.

V and J are TRBV7-9 and TRBJ1-4; TRBD1 aligns across 8 bases. V dropped 3 bases and J dropped 8; count of bases not matched to a gene: 8. Germline CDR1 SEHNR, CDR2 FQNEAQ (reference sequence). The CDR3 is 15 residues long. The CDR3 region has the DNA TGTGCCAGCAGCTTTGGACAGGGAGTACGAGAAAAACTGTTTTTT. This encodes CASSFGQGVREKLFF.

This sequence joins TRBV7-2 and TRBJ1-2; TRBD1 matches at 8 bases. Germline V gene data show CDR1 as SGHTA and CDR2 as FQGNSA. J gave up 4 bases and V 5 bases, and 9 bases lay outside the gene matches. The CDR3 consists of 15 residues. CDR3 coding DNA: TGTGCCAGCAGCCCACAGGGGGGCCTCGGCTATGGCTACACCTTC. Translated, it gives CASSPQGGLGYGYTF.

The rearrangement links TRBV29-1 to TRBJ1-2, with TRBD1 matching 9 bases. CDR1 is SQVTM and CDR2 is ANQGSEA in the germline V gene. V lost 3 bases and J lost 8; bases outside the gene matches: 7. This CDR3 has 13 residues. The CDR3 nucleotides read TGCAGCGTTGAGACAGGGGGATGGCGAGGCTACACCTTC. Residues: CSVETGGWRGYTF. The whole variable domain, remainder taken from reference TRBV29-1 and TRBJ1-2, is SAVISQKPSRDICQRGTSLTIQCQVDSQVTMMFWYRQQPGQSLTLIATANQGSEATYESGFVIDKFPISRPNLTFSTLTVSNMSPEDSSIYLCSVETGGWRGYTFGSGTRLTVV.

The chain recombines TRBV9 with TRBJ2-7; 7 positions agree with TRBD2. V shed 4 bases and J 5 bases; nucleotides not matched to a gene: 12. Germline CDR1 reads SGDLS; CDR2 reads YYNGEE. The CDR3 runs to 15 residues. This CDR3 reads CASSREVGRADEQYF. The CDR3 coding sequence is TGTGCCAGCAGCAGAGAAGTAGGGAGGGCCGACGAGCAGTACTTC.

This chain uses TRBV19 with TRBJ1-5, with D possibly matching TRBD1 (5 bases). This CDR3 is 14 amino acids long. Germline V CDR1 and CDR2: LNHDA, SQIVND (reference sequence). Trimming took off 3 bases at V and 4 bases at J, with 10 bases between the two ends. CDR3 sequence: CASSIQGTNQPQHF. CDR3 DNA sequence: TGTGCCAGTAGTATCCAGGGCACAAATCAGCCCCAGCATTTT. The variable domain in full, with the rest retrieved from reference TRBV19 and TRBJ1-5, is DGGITQSPKYLFRKEGQNVTLSCEQNLNHDAMYWYRQDPGQGLRLIYYSQIVNDFQKGDIAEGYSVSREKKESFPLTVTSAQKNPTAFYLCASSIQGTNQPQHFGDGTRLSIL.

V and J are TRBV6-6 and TRBJ2-3; TRBD2 aligns across 10 bases. The V gene end was trimmed by 6 bases and the J gene end by 5 bases; junction bases not matched to a gene: 11. In germline, CDR1 is MNHNY, CDR2 SVGAGI (reference sequence). The CDR3 consists of 16 residues. CDR3 sequence (DNA): TGTGCCAGCAGGAAACTGACTAGCGGGTTCGGAGATACGCAGTATTTT. It codes for CASRKLTSGFGDTQYF.

The rearrangement joins TRBV7-6 to TRBJ1-2; 7 nucleotides match TRBD1. Losses at the gene ends were 0 bases for V and 8 bases for J; bases not matched to a gene: 12. Germline V CDR1 and CDR2: SGHVS, FNYEAQ. This CDR3 is built from 16 residues. This CDR3 is CASSLAYSRDRGGYTF. CDR3 bases: TGTGCCAGCAGCTTAGCGTACTCCAGGGACAGAGGGGGCTACACCTTC. Variable domain in full (rest from reference TRBV7-6 and TRBJ1-2): GAGVSQSPRYKVTKRGQDVALRCDPISGHVSLYWYRQALGQGPEFLTYFNYEAQQDKSGLPNDRFSAERPEGSISTLTIQRTEQRDSAMYRCASSLAYSRDRGGYTFGSGTRLTVV.

V and J are TRBV10-3 and TRBJ2-1; 13 bases fit TRBD2. Germline assignment: CDR1 ENHRY and CDR2 SYGVKD. Trimming removed 5 bases from V and 0 bases from J; junction bases left unmatched: 7. The CDR3 contains 18 residues. For the CDR3, the DNA is TGTGCCATCAGTTCGAGGACTAGCGGGAGCCACTCCTACAATGAGCAGTTCTTC. Translation gives CAISSRTSGSHSYNEQFF.

V usage is TRBV3-1 (or the pseudogene TRBV3-2) and J usage is TRBJ2-1; 10 positions agree with TRBD2. CDR3 length equals 15 residues. Germline trimming cut 4 bases from V and 6 bases from J; bases unmatched to any gene: 6. Germline V gene sequence: CDR1 LGHDT, CDR2 YNNKEL (reference sequence). CDR3 amino acids: CASSPSGRAGNEQFF. The CDR3 nucleotides read TGTGCCAGCAGCCCCAGCGGGAGGGCCGGCAATGAGCAGTTCTTC.

V and J are TRBV5-6 and TRBJ2-5; 10 bases are shared with TRBD1. J lost 6 bases, V lost 4 bases, and 9 bases had no gene match. The CDR3 loop spans 15 amino acids. The germline V gene has CDR1 SGHDT and CDR2 YYEEEE. CDR3 DNA sequence: TGTGCCAGCAGCCTCCCCGGGACAGGGGTGAAGACCCAGTACTTC. Amino acids: CASSLPGTGVKTQYF.

The gene calls are TRBV27 and TRBJ1-5; a weak D match, TRBD1 (6 bases). V lost 2 bases and J lost 7, with 18 bases in between. This CDR3 spans 16 amino acids. Per the germline V gene, CDR1 is MNHEY and CDR2 is SMNVEV (reference sequence). The CDR3 DNA reads as TGTGCCAGCAGTTTAGGGCTCGGGGGGCCCTCACAGCCCCAGCATTTT. Translation gives CASSLGLGGPSQPQHF.

The rearrangement links TRBV7-2 to TRBJ2-7; the match to TRBD2 covers 11 bases. The CDR3 spans 14 residues. Germline V lookup: CDR1 SGHTA, CDR2 FQGNSA. J lost 2 bases, V lost 6 bases, and 3 bases had no gene match. In DNA, the CDR3 is TGTGCCAGCAGTACTAGCGGGAGCGCCTACGAGCAGTACTTC. This gives the protein CASSTSGSAYEQYF.